This record covers a single T cell receptor (beta chain). Some clones are missing from TCRdb's copy, which holds only in-frame ones; the method was immunoSEQ multiplex PCR. The table has around 320,000 clones, approximately 91% seen once. This entry belongs to a study of blood T cell repertoires in COVID-19. Trimming left V 4 bases short and J 0 bases short, with 11 bases between. The CDR3 runs to 15 residues. Per the germline V gene, CDR1 is MNHEY and CDR2 is SMNVEV (reference sequence). Everyone who took part was roughly 18 to 90 years old, and they came from 24 US areas. The chain combines TRBV27 with TRBJ2-3, with D tentatively TRBD1 (5 bases). The sample was PBMCs or T cells enriched from blood (not recorded which). This clonotype originated in a woman in her 30s who had been exposed to COVID-19. CDR3: CASSSRRVSTDTQYF. The CDR3 DNA sequence: TGTGCCAGCAGTTCACGCAGGGTTAGCACAGATACGCAGTATTTT.